These 10 T cell receptor beta chains originate from one sample sequenced in a study of beta chain features in type 1 diabetes. These TCRs are of unknown antigen specificity. All of the isolated RNA was reverse transcribed, so expressed TCRB transcripts were sequenced. Using immunoSEQ multiplex PCR, the repertoire was profiled, and TCRdb retains in-frame clones only, with some absent. The table has approximately 280,000 clones, 14% to 15% seen once; the top ten hold 0.015%. The study, taken as a whole, reports: Among patients with Type 1 diabetes, TCRB CDR3s were moderately but significantly shorter in every one of the four CD4+ subsets.

Specimen: naive CD4+ T cells from blood. The receptors originated from a man in his late teens or twenties with type 1 diabetes.

This rearrangement joins TRBV7-2 to TRBJ2-5; D uncertain. From germline, CDR1 is SGHTA and CDR2 FQGNSA. V lost 3 bases, J lost 5 bases, and 16 bases lay in between. The CDR3 spans 15 residues. CDR3 nucleotide sequence: TGTGCCAGCAGCTTTAAGTATGGGCCACAGGAGACCCAGTACTTC. Amino acid sequence: CASSFKYGPQETQYF.

This CDR3 is CAWSGQETQYF. The DNA for the CDR3 is TGTGCCTGGTCCGGTCAAGAGACCCAGTACTTC. The chain couples TRBV30 to TRBJ2-5; D ambiguous. The V end was cut by 5 bases, the J end by 2 bases, with 6 bases between. This CDR3 is built from 11 residues. The germline V gene has CDR1 GTSNPN and CDR2 SVGIG (reference sequence).

In this sample, this clone turned up a few times. Here the CDR3 DNA reads TGTGCCAGCTCACCAGGGGGACAGACCAATCAGCCCCAGCATTTT. It translates to CASSPGGQTNQPQHF. The chain recombines TRBV18 with TRBJ1-5; 7 positions match TRBD1. V gave up 2 bases and J gave up 3 bases; unmatched junction bases: 4. This CDR3 is 15 amino acids long. CDR1 KGHSH and CDR2 LQKENI come from the germline V gene.

This rearrangement joins TRBV5-4 to TRBJ1-1, with D possibly TRBD1 on 5 matching bases. CDR1 and CDR2 (germline): SGHNT, YYREEE (reference sequence). This CDR3 spans 14 amino acids. V lost 4 bases, J lost 3 bases, and 13 bases lay in between. In DNA, the CDR3 is TGTGCCAGCAGCCTCGGGGGAAGGGACACTGAAGCTTTCTTT. This gives the protein CASSLGGRDTEAFF.

The sample holds a few counts of this clone. V is TRBV5-1 and J is TRBJ1-1, with 7 bases lining up with TRBD1. This CDR3 has 15 residues. Germline V gives CDR1 SGHRS, CDR2 YFSETQ. The trim removed 4 bases at V and 4 bases at J, leaving 10 bases unmatched. CDR3 nucleotides: TGCGCCAGCAGCCTATCACAGGGGTGGTTCACTGAAGCTTTCTTT. Its protein product is CASSLSQGWFTEAFF.

In its sample, this clone was seen once. The gene calls are TRBV9 and TRBJ2-3; 13 bases are a match to TRBD2. This CDR3 comprises 18 residues. V dropped 3 bases and J dropped 2; count of bases not matched to a gene: 9. Germline CDR1 is SGDLS and CDR2 is YYNGEE. In nucleotides, the CDR3 is TGTGCCAGCAGCGGGGGACTAGCGGGATCCCTTTTCACAGATACGCAGTATTTT. Encoded protein: CASSGGLAGSLFTDTQYF.

This clone was found a few times. The chain has TRBV30 and TRBJ1-1, with 9 bases matching TRBD1. Germline V gene lookup returns CDR1 GTSNPN and CDR2 SVGIG (reference sequence). CDR3 length equals 17 residues. With V trimmed by 2 bases and J by 4 bases, 14 bases remained unmatched. CDR3 residues: CAWSSVAGQGYSTEAFF. The CDR3 DNA follows: TGTGCCTGGAGTAGCGTCGCCGGACAGGGGTATAGCACTGAAGCTTTCTTT. Filled out from reference TRBV30 and TRBJ1-1, the complete variable domain reads SQTIHQWPATLVQPVGSPLSLECTVEGTSNPNLYWYRQAAGRGLQLLFYSVGIGQISSEVPQNLSASRPQDRQFILSSKKLLLSDSGFYLCAWSSVAGQGYSTEAFFGQGTRLTVV.

This rearrangement joins TRBV18 to TRBJ2-5; D gene unclear. Germline V CDR1 and CDR2: KGHSH, LQKENI. The CDR3 loop spans 13 amino acids. Between the trimmed V and J ends, which lost 3 bases and 2 bases, there was a span of 7 bases. The chain's CDR3 is CASSPYGQETQYF. The CDR3 DNA sequence: TGTGCCAGCTCACCTTACGGTCAAGAGACCCAGTACTTC.

This clone was counted a few times. The CDR3 spells CASSPPSIYEQYF. In nucleotides, the CDR3 is TGTGCCAGCTCACCACCCTCTATATACGAGCAGTACTTC. The rearrangement links TRBV18 to TRBJ2-7; D not certain. The CDR3 covers 13 residues. V gave up 0 bases and J gave up 4 bases, with 7 bases separating them. Germline CDR1 and CDR2: KGHSH and LQKENI.

This clone came up once. V is TRBV28 and J is TRBJ1-2; a possible D gene is TRBD1 (6 bases). The CDR3 runs 13 residues. The V and J ends lost 6 bases and 2 bases respectively, with 10 bases between them. The germline gives CDR1 MDHEN, CDR2 SYDVKM. The CDR3 loop reads CASRDTGNYGYTF. The CDR3 bases are TGTGCCAGCAGAGATACAGGGAACTATGGCTACACCTTC.